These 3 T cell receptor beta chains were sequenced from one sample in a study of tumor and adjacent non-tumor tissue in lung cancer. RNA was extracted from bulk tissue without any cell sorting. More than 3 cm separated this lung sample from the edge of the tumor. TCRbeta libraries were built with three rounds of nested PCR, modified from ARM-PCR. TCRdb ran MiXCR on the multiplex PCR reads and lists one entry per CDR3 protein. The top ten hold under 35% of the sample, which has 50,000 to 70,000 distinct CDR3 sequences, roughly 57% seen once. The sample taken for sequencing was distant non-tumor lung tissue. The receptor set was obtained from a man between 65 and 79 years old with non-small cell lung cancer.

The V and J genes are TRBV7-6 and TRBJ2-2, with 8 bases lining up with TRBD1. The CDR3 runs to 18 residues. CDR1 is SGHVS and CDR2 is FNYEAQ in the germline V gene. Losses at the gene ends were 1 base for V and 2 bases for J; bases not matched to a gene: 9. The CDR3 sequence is CASSLGPAQGANTGELFF. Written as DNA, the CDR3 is TGTGCCAGCAGCTTAGGCCCTGCGCAGGGGGCCAACACCGGGGAGCTGTTTTTT.

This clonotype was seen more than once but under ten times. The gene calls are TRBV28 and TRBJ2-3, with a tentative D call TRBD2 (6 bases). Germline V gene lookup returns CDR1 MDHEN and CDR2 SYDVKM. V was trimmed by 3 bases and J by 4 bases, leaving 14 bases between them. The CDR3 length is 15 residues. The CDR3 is CASSFGGPLADTQYF. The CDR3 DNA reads TGTGCCAGCAGTTTCGGGGGACCTCTTGCAGATACGCAGTATTTT.

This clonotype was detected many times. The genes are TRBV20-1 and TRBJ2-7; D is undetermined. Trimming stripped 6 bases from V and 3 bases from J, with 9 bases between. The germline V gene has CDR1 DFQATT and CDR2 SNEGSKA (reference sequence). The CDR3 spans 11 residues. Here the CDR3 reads CSAARSYEQYF. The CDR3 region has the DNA TGCAGTGCCGCCCGTAGCTACGAGCAGTACTTC.